This T cell receptor (beta chain) is from a study of post-analysis software for immune sequencing data. General study findings and limits: Included in a set of several TRBV segments more frequent in patients than controls were TRBV5-6, TRBV5-1 and TRBV20-1.

Germline CDR1 SGHRS, CDR2 YFSETQ. CDR3 length: 16 residues. The V end was cut by 1 base, the J end by 7 bases, with 20 bases between. TCR beta cDNA libraries had unique molecular identifiers. Via MiXCR, TCRdb re-called the PCR reads, giving one row per CDR3 protein. The sample shows hundreds of thousands of distinct CDR3 sequences, about 27% of them seen only once. In regard to this clonotype: Its matching antigen is unknown.

The chain couples TRBV5-1 to TRBJ2-5; perhaps TRBD1 as D (5 bases). The sequencing input was blood. The sequence was collected from a girl between 5 and 17 years old with multiple sclerosis. The CDR3 region is CASSLRPDTGTGTQYF. As DNA, the CDR3 is TGCGCCAGCAGCTTGAGGCCGGACACTGGAACAGGGACCCAGTACTTC.